This TCR beta chain stems from a study of blood T cell repertoires in COVID-19. Authors' analysis steps: Using reference gene primer amplification, nucleated cell counts were estimated. Clones were read by immunoSEQ multiplex PCR, and TCRdb kept only the in-frame ones, dropping some. That table furnishes V, J and clone size, whereas the DNA furnished D and trimming. Found here are about 210,000 clones, 88% of them singletons; the top ten hold 1.5%. Germline V gene data show CDR1 as GTSNPN and CDR2 as SVGIG (reference sequence). V dropped 3 bases and J dropped 4; count of bases not matched to a gene: 7. The CDR3 has 15 residues.

Sequencing was carried out using peripheral blood. This TCR came from a man between 18 and 35 years old with active or convalescent COVID-19. V and J are TRBV30 and TRBJ1-1; TRBD1 agrees at 11 bases. The CDR3 region has the DNA TGTGCCTGGAGGAAAACCGGGACAGGGGGCACTGAAGCTTTCTTT. As protein: CAWRKTGTGGTEAFF.